These 3 T cell receptor beta chains were all obtained from the same sample, sequenced in a study of shared clonotypes between healthy human individuals. Libraries were prepared by immunoSEQ multiplex PCR; TCRdb keeps only in-frame clonotypes and omits some of them. The sample yields 1,500,000 or so clones, roughly 96% seen once. Sequencing was carried out using naive CD4+ T cells sorted from blood. Subset in this sample: CD45RA+ positively selected. Source of these receptors: a man aged 25 to 45 in good health.

V gene TRBV30 combines with J gene TRBJ2-7; 8 bases align to TRBD2. Germline assignment: CDR1 GTSNPN and CDR2 SVGIG (reference sequence). The V and J ends lost 5 bases and 3 bases, in that order; junction bases with no gene match: 3. CDR3 length equals 12 residues. The CDR3 region has the DNA TGTGCCTGGTCCCTAGCGGGCTACGAGCAGTACTTC. This translates into CAWSLAGYEQYF.

This clone was detected only once. The genes are TRBV5-1 and TRBJ2-3; 14 nucleotides agree with TRBD2. This CDR3 is built from 18 residues. Losses at the gene ends were 4 bases for V and 5 bases for J; bases not matched to a gene: 12. Germline assignment: CDR1 SGHRS and CDR2 YFSETQ. For the CDR3, the DNA is TGCGCCAGCAGCACCGGACTAGCGGGAGGAAGGTTTGGAGATACGCAGTATTTT. It yields the protein CASSTGLAGGRFGDTQYF.

The chain recombines TRBV19 with TRBJ2-2; no clear D gene. Trimming took 7 bases from V and 14 from J, leaving 14 bases between them. Per germline, CDR1 LNHDA and CDR2 SQIVND (reference sequence). This CDR3 spans 11 amino acids. The CDR3 sequence is CASKGPPGLFF. In DNA form, the CDR3 reads TGTGCCAGTAAAGGGCCGCCCGGACTGTTTTTT.